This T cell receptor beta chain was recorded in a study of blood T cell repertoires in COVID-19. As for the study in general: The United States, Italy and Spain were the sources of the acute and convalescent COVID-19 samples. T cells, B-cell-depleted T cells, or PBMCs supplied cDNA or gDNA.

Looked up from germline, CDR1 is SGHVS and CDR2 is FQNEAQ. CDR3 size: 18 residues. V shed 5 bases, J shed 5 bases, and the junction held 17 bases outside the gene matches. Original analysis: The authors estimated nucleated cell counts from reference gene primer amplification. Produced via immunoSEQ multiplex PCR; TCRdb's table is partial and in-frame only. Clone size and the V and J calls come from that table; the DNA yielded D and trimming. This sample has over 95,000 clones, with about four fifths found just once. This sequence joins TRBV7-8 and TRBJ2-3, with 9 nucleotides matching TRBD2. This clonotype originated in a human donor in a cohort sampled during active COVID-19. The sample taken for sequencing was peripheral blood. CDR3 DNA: TGTGCCAGCAGCCCCGGACAGGTTGCGGGGGGGCGGATAGATACGCAGTATTTT. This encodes CASSPGQVAGGRIDTQYF. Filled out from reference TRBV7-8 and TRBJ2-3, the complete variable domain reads GAGVSQSPRYKVAKRGQDVALRCDPISGHVSLFWYQQALGQGPEFLTYFQNEAQLDKSGLPSDRFFAERPEGSVSTLKIQRTQQEDSAVYLCASSPGQVAGGRIDTQYFGPGTRLTVL.